This entry describes one T cell receptor beta chain. This entry comes from a study of shared clonotypes between healthy human individuals. Sequencing was performed with immunoSEQ multiplex PCR; in TCRdb, only in-frame clones are kept and a portion is missing. The sample gives 2,500,000 or so clones, around nine tenths of which show up once; around 0.14% is in the top ten. In germline, CDR1 is SGHTA, CDR2 FQGNSA. The CDR3 has 13 amino acids. V lost 4 bases and J lost 4, with 10 bases in between. The source of this sequence is a man younger than 35 in good health. The genes are TRBV7-2 and TRBJ2-5; D is ambiguous. The source material was naive CD4+ T cells sorted from blood. Described subset: CD45RA+ positively selected. The DNA of the CDR3 is TGTGCCAGCAGCTCCTTAGGTAGAGAGACCCAGTACTTC. Translation: CASSSLGRETQYF.